The TCR beta chain described here comes from a study of response to subunit inactivated influenza vaccine. This clonotype was observed a few times. The V gene lost 2 bases and the J gene lost 4 bases, with 11 bases spanning the gap. The CDR3 spans 14 residues. Germline assignment: CDR1 MDHEN and CDR2 SYDVKM. TCRdb reanalysed the RT-PCR reads using MiXCR and keeps one entry per CDR3 protein. Of 180,000 or so distinct CDR3 sequences detected, about 12% appear once; the ten largest clones hold about 31%. The sample also formed part of further work on T cells expressing NK-cell markers. From that paper: Synthesis of TCR beta cDNA relied on 5'RACE template switching carrying UMIs. Several experiments added an anti-gamma-delta TCR antibody to sort only alpha-beta TCR T cells. Six of the donors carried dominant NKG2C+ clonotypes that took up roughly 1.0-8% of their CD8+ T cells. Among four donors, these clonotypes also ranked first in the CD3+CD56-NKG2C+ fraction. Whether expanded NKG2C-expressing T cell clones recognize HCMV is unknown.

Material: CD8+ T cells sorted from PBMCs, obtained about 13 days after vaccination. This receptor was identified in a man aged 50 to 60 who received an inactivated influenza vaccine. The chain joins TRBV28 to TRBJ1-1; D remains ambiguous. The CDR3 is CASSLETPSTEAFF. CDR3 DNA: TGTGCCAGCAGTTTAGAGACACCGAGCACTGAAGCTTTCTTT.